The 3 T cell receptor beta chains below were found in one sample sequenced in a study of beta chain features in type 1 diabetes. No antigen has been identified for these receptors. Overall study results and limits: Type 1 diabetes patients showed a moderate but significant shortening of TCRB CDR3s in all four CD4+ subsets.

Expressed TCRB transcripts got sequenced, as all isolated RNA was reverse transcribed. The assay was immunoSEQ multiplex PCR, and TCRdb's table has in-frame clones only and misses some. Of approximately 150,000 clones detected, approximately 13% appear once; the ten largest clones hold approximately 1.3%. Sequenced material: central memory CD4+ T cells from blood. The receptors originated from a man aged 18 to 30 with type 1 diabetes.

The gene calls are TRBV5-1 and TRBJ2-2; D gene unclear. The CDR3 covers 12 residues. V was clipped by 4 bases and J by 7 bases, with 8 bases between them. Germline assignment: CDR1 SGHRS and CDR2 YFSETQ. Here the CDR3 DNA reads TGCGCCAGCAGCGTCGACTTCGGGGAGCTGTTTTTT. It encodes CASSVDFGELFF.

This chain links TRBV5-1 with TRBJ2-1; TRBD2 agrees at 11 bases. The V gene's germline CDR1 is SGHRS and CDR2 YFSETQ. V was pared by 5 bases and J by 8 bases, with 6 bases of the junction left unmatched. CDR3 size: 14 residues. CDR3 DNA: TGCGCCAGCAGAATGACTAGCGGGGCCGATGAGCAGTTCTTC. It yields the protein CASRMTSGADEQFF.

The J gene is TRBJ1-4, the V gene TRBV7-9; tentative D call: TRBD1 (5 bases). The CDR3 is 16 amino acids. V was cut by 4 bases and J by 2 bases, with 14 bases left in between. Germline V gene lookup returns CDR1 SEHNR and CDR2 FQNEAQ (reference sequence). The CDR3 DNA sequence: TGTGCCAGCAGCTCCCGCGGGGGAGCCACTAATGAAAAACTGTTTTTT. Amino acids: CASSSRGGATNEKLFF.